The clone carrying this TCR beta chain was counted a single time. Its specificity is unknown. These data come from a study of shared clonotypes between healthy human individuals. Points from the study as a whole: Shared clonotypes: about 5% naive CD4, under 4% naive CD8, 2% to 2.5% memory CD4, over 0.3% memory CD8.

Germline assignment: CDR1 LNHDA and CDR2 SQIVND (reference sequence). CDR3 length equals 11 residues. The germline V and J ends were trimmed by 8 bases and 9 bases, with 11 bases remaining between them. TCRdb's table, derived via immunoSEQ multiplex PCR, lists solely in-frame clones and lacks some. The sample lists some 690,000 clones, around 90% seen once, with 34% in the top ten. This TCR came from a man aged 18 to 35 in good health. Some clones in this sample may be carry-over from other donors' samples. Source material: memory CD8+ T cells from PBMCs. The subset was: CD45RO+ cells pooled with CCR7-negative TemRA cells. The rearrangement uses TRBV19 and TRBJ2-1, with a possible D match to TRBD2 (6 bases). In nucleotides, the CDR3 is TGTGCCAGTTCTAGGGACTTTGAGCAGTTCTTC. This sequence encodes CASSRDFEQFF.